The 8 T cell receptor beta chains given below trace back to one sample, sequenced in a study of identical twins. TCRdb called the 5' RACE reads again in MiXCR, with one record for every CDR3 protein. The table records about 890,000 distinct CDR3 sequences, approximately 13% of them present only once. These same records also appear under a second study, on yellow fever vaccine responses in identical twins.

The sequenced sample was PBMCs. Receptor source: a woman between 18 and 30 years old in good health.

The CDR3 here is CASSPARGLLSNEQFF. The DNA for the CDR3 is TGTGCCAGCAGTCCCGCACGTGGCCTCCTCTCCAATGAGCAGTTCTTC. This rearrangement joins TRBV28 to TRBJ2-1; D is undetermined. Looked up from germline, CDR1 is MDHEN and CDR2 is SYDVKM. The CDR3 covers 16 residues. Between the trimmed V and J ends, which lost 5 bases and 6 bases, there was a span of 20 bases.

The genes are TRBV5-1 and TRBJ2-3; 8 positions match TRBD1. Germline trimming cut 4 bases from V and 1 base from J; bases unmatched to any gene: 8. Per the germline V gene, CDR1 is SGHRS and CDR2 is YFSETQ. The CDR3 loop spans 16 amino acids. The CDR3 DNA is TGCGCCAGCAGCCCACCGACAGGGGACGGCACAGATACGCAGTATTTT. Translated, it gives CASSPPTGDGTDTQYF.

This clonotype was observed a few times. V and J are TRBV12-3 or TRBV12-4 and TRBJ2-1; TRBD2 agrees at 8 bases. V shed 7 bases, J shed 9 bases, and the junction held 14 bases outside the gene matches. The CDR3 consists of 15 residues. The CDR3 nucleotides are TGTGCCAGCACCCACCAGGGACTAGAGGGGGGTGAGCAGTTCTTC. It translates to CASTHQGLEGGEQFF.

This clonotype was detected ten times or more. The J gene is TRBJ2-1, the V gene TRBV19; 11 positions agree with TRBD1. The V gene's germline CDR1 is LNHDA and CDR2 SQIVND (reference sequence). The CDR3 consists of 16 residues. V lost 4 bases to trimming and J lost 4 bases; unmatched junction nucleotides: 6. The CDR3 is CASSRAGTGGYNEQFF. The CDR3 DNA reads as TGTGCCAGTAGTAGAGCCGGGACAGGGGGTTACAATGAGCAGTTCTTC.

CDR3 nucleotide sequence: TGTGCCAGCAGCGGGGCCGCGAGCTCCTACGAGCAGTACTTC. Amino acids: CASSGAASSYEQYF. The chain employs TRBV12-3 or TRBV12-4 and TRBJ2-7; either TRBD1 or TRBD2 may fit D (5 bases each). With 6 bases removed from V and 0 bases from J, the gap between germline ends came to 12 bases. The CDR3 has 14 amino acids.

This clonotype was observed a handful of times. The rearrangement joins TRBV29-1 to TRBJ2-1; 10 bases are shared with TRBD1. This CDR3 contains 15 residues. With 7 bases clipped from V and 5 bases from J, the junction kept 11 bases outside the gene matches. From germline, CDR1 is SQVTM and CDR2 ANQGSEA. CDR3 sequence reads: CSGLTTGGLDNEQFF. The DNA for the CDR3 is TGCAGCGGCCTTACGACAGGGGGCCTAGACAATGAGCAGTTCTTC.

This clonotype was found many times. This rearrangement joins TRBV4-1 to TRBJ1-6; D is undetermined. The germline V and J ends were trimmed by 1 base and 7 bases, with 8 bases remaining between them. Germline V CDR1 and CDR2: MGHRA, YSYEKL. The CDR3 covers 14 residues. The DNA for the CDR3 is TGCGCCAGCAGCCAAGGGACGAGCAATTCACCCCTCCACTTT. Translated, it gives CASSQGTSNSPLHF.

This clonotype was seen a handful of times. V is TRBV10-3 and J is TRBJ2-1; 10 bases line up with TRBD2. Trimming at V came to 3 bases and at J to 9 bases, leaving 14 bases not matched to a gene. CDR3 length: 17 amino acids. Germline loops: CDR1 ENHRY, CDR2 SYGVKD. The DNA for the CDR3 is TGTGCCATCAGTGACACAATGGGACTAGCGACGCTAGGTGAGCAGTTCTTC. It encodes CAISDTMGLATLGEQFF.